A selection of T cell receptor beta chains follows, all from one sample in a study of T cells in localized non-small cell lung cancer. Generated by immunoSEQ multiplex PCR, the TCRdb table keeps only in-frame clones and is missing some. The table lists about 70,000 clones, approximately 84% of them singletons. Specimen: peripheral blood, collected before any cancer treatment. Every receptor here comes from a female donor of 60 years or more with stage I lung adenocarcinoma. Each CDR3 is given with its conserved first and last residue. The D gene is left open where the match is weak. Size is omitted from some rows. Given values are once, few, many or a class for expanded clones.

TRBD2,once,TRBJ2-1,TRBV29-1,TGCAGCGTAACTAGCGGGGGGGCGGGTGAGCAGTTCTTC,CSVTSGGAGEQFF
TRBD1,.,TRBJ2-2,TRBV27,TGTGCCAGCCAAAGAAAATCCGGGACAGGGGTTGTGCTCCGGGAGCTGTTTTTT,CASQRKSGTGVVLRELFF
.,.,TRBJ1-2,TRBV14,TGTGCCAGCAGCCCTGACAGCTATAACTATGGCTACACCTTC,CASSPDSYNYGYTF
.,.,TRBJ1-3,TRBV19,TGTGCCAGTAGCTTCCAGGGCGGAAACACCATATATTTT,CASSFQGGNTIYF
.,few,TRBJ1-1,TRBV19,TGTGCCAGGCGGGCTCTATTGGCTGAAGCTTTCTTT,CARRALLAEAFF
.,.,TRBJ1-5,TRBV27,TGTGCCAGCAGTTTAGTGGGAGGACAGCTTAGCAATCAGCCCCAGCATTTT,CASSLVGGQLSNQPQHF
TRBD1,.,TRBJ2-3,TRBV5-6,TGTGCCAGCAGCCCGGGACAGGGAACGCTGTATTTT,CASSPGQGTLYF
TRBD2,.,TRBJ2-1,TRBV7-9,TGTGCCAGCAGCTTAATACTAGCGGGGTCCCACAATGAGCAGTTCTTC,CASSLILAGSHNEQFF
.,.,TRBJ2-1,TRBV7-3,TGTGCCAGCAGCTTCGGGGTACACAATGAGCAGTTCTTC,CASSFGVHNEQFF
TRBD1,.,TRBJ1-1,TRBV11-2,TGTGCCAGCAGCTTAAACAGGGGGCGCGACACTGAAGCTTTCTTT,CASSLNRGRDTEAFF
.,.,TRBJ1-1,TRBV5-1,TGCGCCAGCAGCTTAAGGGACGGGGAAGCTTTCTTT,CASSLRDGEAFF
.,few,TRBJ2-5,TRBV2,TGTGCCAGCAGTGAAGGGTGGCGCGGGGAGTACTTC,CASSEGWRGEYF
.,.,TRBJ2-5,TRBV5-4,TGTGCCAGCAGCTTGGGGCGGGGAGGTTCGGAGACCCAGTACTTC,CASSLGRGGSETQYF
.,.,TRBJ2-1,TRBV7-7,TGTGCTAGCAGCTTAGTTGGTGACCATGAGCAGTTCTTC,CASSLVGDHEQFF
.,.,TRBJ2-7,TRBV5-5,TGTGCCAGCAGCTTGGCAGGACCGAGCTCCTACGAGCAGTACTTC,CASSLAGPSSYEQYF
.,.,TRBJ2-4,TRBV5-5,TGTGCCAGCAGCTCGGTCGGCGAAAACATTCAGTACTTC,CASSSVGENIQYF
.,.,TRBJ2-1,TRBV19,TGTGCCAGTAGTATATTGGGGAATCTCTCCTACAATGAGCAGTTCTTC,CASSILGNLSYNEQFF
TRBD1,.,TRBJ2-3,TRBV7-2,TGTGCCAGCAGCAAGACAGGGGGGACCCCAGATACGCAGTATTTT,CASSKTGGTPDTQYF
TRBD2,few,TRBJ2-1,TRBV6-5,TGTGCCAGCAGTTTGTACCCTAGCGGGAGTTATAATGAGCAGTTCTTC,CASSLYPSGSYNEQFF
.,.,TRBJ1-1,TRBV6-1,TGTGCCGGTTGGACCGGACCCGAAGCTTTCTTT,CAGWTGPEAFF
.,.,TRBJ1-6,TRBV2,TGTGCCAGCAGTGCCCTATTTAATTCACCCCTCCACTTT,CASSALFNSPLHF
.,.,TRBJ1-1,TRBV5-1,TGCGCCAGCAGTTTTGCGTCAGGTAACACTGAAGCTTTCTTT,CASSFASGNTEAFF
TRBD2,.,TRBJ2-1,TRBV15,TGTGCCACCAGGCGAACTAGCGGGGGACCTCTCGGGCAGTTCTTC,CATRRTSGGPLGQFF
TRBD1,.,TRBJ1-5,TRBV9,TGTGCCAGCAGCGCCGGGACAGGGGGCGCGGAAAATCAGCCCCAGCATTTT,CASSAGTGGAENQPQHF
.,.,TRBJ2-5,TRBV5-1,TGCGCCAGCCGCCCACAGGGCCCAGAGACCCAGTACTTC,CASRPQGPETQYF
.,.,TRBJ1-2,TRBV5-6,TGTGCCAGCAGCTTAGGTTGGGTGGACTATGGCTACACCTTC,CASSLGWVDYGYTF
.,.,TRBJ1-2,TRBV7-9,TGTGCCAGCAGCTTTTCAGGGGCGGATGGCTACACCTTC,CASSFSGADGYTF
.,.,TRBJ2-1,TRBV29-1,TGCAGCGCCGACAAGGGGAATGAGCAGTTCTTC,CSADKGNEQFF
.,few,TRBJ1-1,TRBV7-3,TGTGCCAGCAGCTTAAGACAGAACACTGAAGCTTTCTTT,CASSLRQNTEAFF
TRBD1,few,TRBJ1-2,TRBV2,TGTGCCAGCAGTGACAACAGGGGTTATGGCTACACCTTC,CASSDNRGYGYTF
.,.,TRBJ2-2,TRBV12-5,TGTGCTAGTGGTACCATAAACACCGGGGAGCTGTTTTTT,CASGTINTGELFF
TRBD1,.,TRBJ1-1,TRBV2,TGTGCCAGCACAGGGGGCACTGAAGCTTTCTTT,CASTGGTEAFF
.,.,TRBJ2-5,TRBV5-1,TGCGCCAGCAGCCGTGGGGGGGCAGAGACCCAGTACTTC,CASSRGGAETQYF
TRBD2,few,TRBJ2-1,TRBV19,TGTGCCAGTAGATCCGGACTAGCGGGGAACAATGAGCAGTTCTTC,CASRSGLAGNNEQFF
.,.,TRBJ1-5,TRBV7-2,TGTGCCAGCAGCTTAGAGTGGCTGGGGGGTACGCAGACGCCCCAGCATTTT,CASSLEWLGGTQTPQHF
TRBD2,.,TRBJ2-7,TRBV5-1,TGCGCCAGCAGGTTAACTAGCGGCAACTACGAGCAGTACTTC,CASRLTSGNYEQYF
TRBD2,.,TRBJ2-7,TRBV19,TGTGCCAGTAGTATGCTGGCGGGAGGCATCTCCTACGAGCAGTACTTC,CASSMLAGGISYEQYF